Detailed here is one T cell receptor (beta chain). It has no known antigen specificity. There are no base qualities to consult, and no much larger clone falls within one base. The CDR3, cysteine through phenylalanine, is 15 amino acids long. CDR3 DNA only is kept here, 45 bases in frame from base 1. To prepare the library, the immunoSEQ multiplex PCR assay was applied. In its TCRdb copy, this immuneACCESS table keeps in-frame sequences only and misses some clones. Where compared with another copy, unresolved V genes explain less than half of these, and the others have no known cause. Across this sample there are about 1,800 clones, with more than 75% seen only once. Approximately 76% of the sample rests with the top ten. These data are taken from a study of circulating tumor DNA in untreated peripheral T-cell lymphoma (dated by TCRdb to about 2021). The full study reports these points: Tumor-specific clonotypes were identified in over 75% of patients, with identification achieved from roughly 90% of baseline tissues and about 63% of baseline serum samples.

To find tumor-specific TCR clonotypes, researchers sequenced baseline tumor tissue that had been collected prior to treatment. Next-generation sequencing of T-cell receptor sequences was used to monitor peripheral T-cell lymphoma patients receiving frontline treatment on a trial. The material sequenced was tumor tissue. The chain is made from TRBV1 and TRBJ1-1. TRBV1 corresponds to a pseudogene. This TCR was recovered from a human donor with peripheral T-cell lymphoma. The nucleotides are TGCGCCAGCAGCCAAGAGCCCGGGGTGAACACTGAAGCTTTCTTT. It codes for CASSQEPGVNTEAFF.